This entry describes one TCR beta chain. Its cognate antigen is unknown. This sample stems from a study of T-cell memory formation after mild COVID-19. General study results and limits: CD4+ contracting clones were found mainly in CM and EM, and CD8+ ones in EMRA. Day 15 to 85 contractors were CD4/CD8 balanced; later expanders leaned CD4+. Memory cells collected pre-infection included some clones that later responded, suggesting cross-reactive memory joined.

After removal of 2 bases from V and 9 bases from J, the junction contained 2 bases not matched to a gene. CDR1 is MNHNY and CDR2 is SVGAGI in the germline V gene (reference sequence). This CDR3 is 13 amino acids long. The authors produced TCR alpha and TCR beta cDNA libraries with sample barcodes and UMIs by 5'RACE using constant-segment primers. TCRdb fed the 5' RACE reads into MiXCR, producing one record per CDR3 protein. There are some 350,000 distinct CDR3 sequences in the sample; 10% to 15% occur only once, and roughly 23% lies in the top ten. What was sequenced was PBMCs or a T cell subset sorted from them (not recorded which). This receptor was taken from a man aged 18 to 35 who had mild COVID-19 (a few samples of this study predate the infection). Cell type and time point are not known. The rearrangement joins TRBV6-6 to TRBJ1-5; 9 bases line up with TRBD1. Here the CDR3 reads CASSYRGQGPQHF. In DNA form, the CDR3 reads TGTGCCAGCAGTTACCGGGGACAGGGGCCCCAGCATTTT.